The text below deals with one T cell receptor beta chain. The record originates from a study of cytomegalovirus exposure and HLA in healthy donors. Whole-study context: Samples from HLA-typed donors yielded about 85 million unique TCRs in an early data release.

PCR primers comprised 60 Vbeta and 13 Jbeta primers. Assay used: immunoSEQ multiplex PCR; TCRdb lists only in-frame clones, some missing. The repertoire holds about 110,000 clones, with 70% as singletons. The V end lost 4 bases, the J end lost 0 bases, and 9 bases lay between the germline ends. The CDR3 is 15 residues long. CDR1 and CDR2 (germline): SGHTA, FQGTGA. The rearrangement uses TRBV7-3 and TRBJ1-4; D is unclear. The clonotype originates from a man aged 40-55 years in good health and CMV-seropositive. What was sequenced was PBMCs. CDR3 in amino acids: CASSSTGATNEKLFF. CDR3 coding DNA: TGTGCCAGCAGCTCCACGGGTGCAACTAATGAAAAACTGTTTTTT.